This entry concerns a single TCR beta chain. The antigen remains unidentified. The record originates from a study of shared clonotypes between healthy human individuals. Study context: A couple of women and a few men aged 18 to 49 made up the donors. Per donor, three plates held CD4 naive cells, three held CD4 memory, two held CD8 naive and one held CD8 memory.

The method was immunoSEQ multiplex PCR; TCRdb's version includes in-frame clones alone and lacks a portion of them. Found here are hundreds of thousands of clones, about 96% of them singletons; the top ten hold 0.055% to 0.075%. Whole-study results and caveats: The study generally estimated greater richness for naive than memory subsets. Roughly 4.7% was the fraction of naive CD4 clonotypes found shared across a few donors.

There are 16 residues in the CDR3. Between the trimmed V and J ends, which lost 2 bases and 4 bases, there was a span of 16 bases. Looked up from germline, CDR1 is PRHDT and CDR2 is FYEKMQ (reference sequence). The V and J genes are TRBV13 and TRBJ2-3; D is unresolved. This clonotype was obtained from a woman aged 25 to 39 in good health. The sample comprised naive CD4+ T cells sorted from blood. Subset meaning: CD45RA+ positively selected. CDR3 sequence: CASSLNRGDFADTQYF. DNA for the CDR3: TGTGCCAGCAGCTTAAATCGCGGCGACTTCGCAGATACGCAGTATTTT.